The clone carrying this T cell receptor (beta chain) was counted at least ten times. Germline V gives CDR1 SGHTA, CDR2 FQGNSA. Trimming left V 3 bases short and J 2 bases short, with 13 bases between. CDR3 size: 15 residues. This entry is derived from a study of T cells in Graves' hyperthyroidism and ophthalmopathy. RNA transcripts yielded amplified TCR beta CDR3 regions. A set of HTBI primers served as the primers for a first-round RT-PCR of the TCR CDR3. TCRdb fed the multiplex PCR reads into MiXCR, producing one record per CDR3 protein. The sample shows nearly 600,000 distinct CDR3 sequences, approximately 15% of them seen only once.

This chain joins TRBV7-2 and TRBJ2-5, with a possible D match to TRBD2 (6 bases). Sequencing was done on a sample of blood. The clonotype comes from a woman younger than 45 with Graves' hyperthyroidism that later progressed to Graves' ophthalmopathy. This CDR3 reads CASSLDGSTQETQYF. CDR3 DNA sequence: TGTGCCAGCAGCTTGGACGGGAGCACACAAGAGACCCAGTACTTC.